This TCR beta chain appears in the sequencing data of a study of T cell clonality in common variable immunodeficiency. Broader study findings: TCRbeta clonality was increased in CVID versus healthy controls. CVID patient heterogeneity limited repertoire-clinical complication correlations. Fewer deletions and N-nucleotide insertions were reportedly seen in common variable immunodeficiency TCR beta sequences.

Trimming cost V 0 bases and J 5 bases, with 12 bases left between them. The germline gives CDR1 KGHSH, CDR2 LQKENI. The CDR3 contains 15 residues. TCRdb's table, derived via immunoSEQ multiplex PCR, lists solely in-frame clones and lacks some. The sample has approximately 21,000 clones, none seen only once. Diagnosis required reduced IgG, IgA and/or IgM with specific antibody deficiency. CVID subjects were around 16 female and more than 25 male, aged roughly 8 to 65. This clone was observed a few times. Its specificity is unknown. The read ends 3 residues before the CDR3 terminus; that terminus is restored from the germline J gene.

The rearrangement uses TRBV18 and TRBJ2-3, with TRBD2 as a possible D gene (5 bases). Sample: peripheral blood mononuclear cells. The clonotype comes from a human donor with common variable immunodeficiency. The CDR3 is CASSPPSLVGDTQYF. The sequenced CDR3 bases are TGTGCCAGCTCACCACCGTCACTAGTTGGAGATACG. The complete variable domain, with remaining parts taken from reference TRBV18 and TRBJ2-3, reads NAGVMQNPRHLVRRRGQEARLRCSPMKGHSHVYWYRQLPEEGLKFMVYLQKENIIDESGMPKERFSAEFPKEGPSILRIQQVVRGDSAAYFCASSPPSLVGDTQYFGPGTRLTVL.